The rows below give T cell receptor beta chains drawn from one sample of a study of technical replicates of blood from a handful of donors. Produced via immunoSEQ multiplex PCR; TCRdb's table is partial and in-frame only. The sample contains 95,000 to 100,000 clones, 96% of which appear only once. The specimen was T cells isolated from PBMCs. The receptors stem from a human donor in good health. The CDR3 runs from the conserved cysteine through the conserved F or W. A D gene is named only where the DNA matches it firmly.

TRBJ1-3,TRBV2,NA,CASSSTGYSGNTIYF,TGTGCCAGCAGTTCAACAGGTTACTCTGGAAACACCATATATTTT
TRBJ2-7,TRBV5-1,TRBD2,CASSLPSSGSYEQYF,TGCGCCAGCAGCCTACCTTCTAGCGGTTCCTACGAGCAGTACTTC
TRBJ1-6,TRBV6-6,TRBD1,CASSDRDRGVSPLHF,TGTGCCAGCAGCGACCGGGACAGGGGGGTTTCACCCCTCCACTTT
TRBJ2-1,TRBV13,NA,CASSQRPGSTMNEQFF,TGTGCCAGCAGCCAACGCCCAGGGTCTACCATGAATGAGCAGTTCTTC
TRBJ1-2,TRBV7-9,NA,CASSLGPPGGYGYTF,TGTGCCAGCAGCTTAGGGCCCCCCGGGGGGTATGGCTACACCTTC
TRBJ2-7,TRBV11-2,TRBD2,CASSSPGTSGSPSYEQYF,TGTGCCAGCAGCTCCCCAGGGACTAGCGGGAGTCCCTCCTACGAGCAGTACTTC
TRBJ1-2,TRBV10-3,NA,CAMGRPGIYGYTF,TGTGCCATGGGTCGCCCGGGAATTTATGGCTACACCTTC
TRBJ1-5,TRBV7-9,NA,CASSLGGLNQPQHF,TGTGCCAGCAGCCTAGGGGGGCTCAATCAGCCCCAGCATTTT
TRBJ2-1,TRBV28,TRBD1,CASILNADRPYNEQFF,TGTGCCAGCATTCTCAACGCGGACAGGCCGTACAATGAGCAGTTCTTC
TRBJ1-2,TRBV9,TRBD1,CASSVTGGGYTF,TGTGCCAGCAGCGTGACAGGGGGCGGCTACACCTTC
TRBJ2-2,TRBV19,TRBD2,CASSIFSRGSIAGELFF,TGTGCCAGTAGTATCTTCTCGCGCGGGAGTATTGCCGGGGAGCTGTTTTTT
TRBJ2-7,TRBV27,NA,CASGLSYEQYF,TGTGCCTCGGGACTCAGCTACGAGCAGTACTTC
TRBJ2-2,TRBV18,NA,CASSPTENTGELFF,TGTGCCAGCTCACCCACAGAGAACACCGGGGAGCTGTTTTTT
TRBJ2-5,TRBV6-1,NA,CASGRGGQIQETQYF,TGTGCCAGCGGACGAGGTGGACAGATCCAAGAGACCCAGTACTTC
TRBJ2-5,TRBV30,NA,CAWSAGQRSGQYF,TGTGCCTGGAGCGCCGGACAGCGTTCTGGCCAGTACTTC
TRBJ2-1,TRBV7-8,TRBD2,CASSYKPGLASFF,TGTGCCAGCAGCTATAAACCGGGACTAGCTTCATTCTTC
TRBJ2-1,TRBV5-1,NA,CASSSADEQFF,TGCGCCAGCAGCTCGGCGGATGAGCAGTTCTTC
TRBJ2-1,TRBV11-2,NA,CASSLVPGVVEQFF,TGTGCCAGCAGCTTAGTACCAGGGGTGGTTGAGCAGTTCTTC
TRBJ1-5,TRBV7-8,NA,CASSLAQWAQPQHF,TGTGCCAGCAGCTTAGCGCAGTGGGCACAGCCCCAGCATTTT
TRBJ2-4,TRBV19,NA,CASGSGDKNIQYF,TGTGCCAGTGGGAGTGGAGACAAAAACATTCAGTACTTC
TRBJ2-7,TRBV4-1,TRBD1,CASSRPGQGDHEQYF,TGCGCCAGCAGCCGACCGGGACAGGGAGATCACGAGCAGTACTTC
TRBJ2-3,TRBV6-5,TRBD1,CASSSGTGTSDTQYF,TGTGCCAGCAGTTCCGGGACAGGGACTTCAGATACGCAGTATTTT
TRBJ1-4,TRBV4-1,NA,CASSLTLGGETVFNEKLFF,TGCGCCAGCAGCCTAACTCTGGGGGGGGAGACAGTTTTTAATGAAAAACTGTTTTTT
TRBJ1-2,TRBV5-1,TRBD1,CASSLDRGRGYTF,TGCGCCAGCAGCTTGGATAGGGGGCGCGGCTACACCTTC
TRBJ1-2,TRBV29-1,TRBD1,CSVDVGTDIYGYTF,TGCAGCGTTGATGTCGGGACAGACATCTATGGCTACACCTTC
TRBJ2-2,TRBV5-6,TRBD2,CASSSKGLGWGTGELFF,TGCGCCAGCAGTTCGAAGGGACTAGGGTGGGGCACCGGGGAGCTGTTTTTT
TRBJ2-1,TRBV5-3,TRBD2,CARNSLGGGTNNEQFF,TGTGCCAGAAATTCTTTAGGCGGGGGGACTAACAATGAGCAGTTCTTC